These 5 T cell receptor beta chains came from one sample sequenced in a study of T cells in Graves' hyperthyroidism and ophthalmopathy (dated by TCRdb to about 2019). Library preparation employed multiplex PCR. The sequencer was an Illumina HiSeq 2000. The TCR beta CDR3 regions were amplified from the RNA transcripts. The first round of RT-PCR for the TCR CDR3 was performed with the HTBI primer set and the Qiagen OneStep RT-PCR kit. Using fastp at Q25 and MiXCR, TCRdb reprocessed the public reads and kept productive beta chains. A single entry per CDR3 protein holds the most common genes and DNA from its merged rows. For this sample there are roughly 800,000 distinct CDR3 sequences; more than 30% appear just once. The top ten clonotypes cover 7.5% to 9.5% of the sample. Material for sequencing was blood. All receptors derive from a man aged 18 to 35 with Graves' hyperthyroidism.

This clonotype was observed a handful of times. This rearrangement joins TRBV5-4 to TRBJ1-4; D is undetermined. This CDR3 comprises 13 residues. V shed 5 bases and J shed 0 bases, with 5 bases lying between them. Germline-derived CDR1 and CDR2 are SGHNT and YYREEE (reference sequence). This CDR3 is CASRPATNEKLFF. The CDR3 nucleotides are TGTGCCAGCAGGCCTGCAACTAATGAAAAACTGTTTTTT.

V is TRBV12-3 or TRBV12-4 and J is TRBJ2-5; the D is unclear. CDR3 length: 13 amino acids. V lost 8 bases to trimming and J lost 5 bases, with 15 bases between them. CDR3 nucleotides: TGTGCCAGCGTTACACACGTTGGGGAGACCCAGTACTTC. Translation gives CASVTHVGETQYF.

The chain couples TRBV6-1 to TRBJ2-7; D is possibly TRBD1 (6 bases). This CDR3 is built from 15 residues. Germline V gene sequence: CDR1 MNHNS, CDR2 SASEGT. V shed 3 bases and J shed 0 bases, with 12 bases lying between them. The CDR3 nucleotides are TGTGCCAGCAGTGACTTGGCGGACAGCTCCTACGAGCAGTACTTC. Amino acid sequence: CASSDLADSSYEQYF.

The CDR3 sequence: CSAPGTSGLYEQYF. The CDR3 region has the DNA TGCAGTGCTCCTGGGACTAGCGGGCTCTACGAGCAGTACTTC. The rearrangement uses TRBV20-1 and TRBJ2-7; 12 bases line up with TRBD2. Germline CDR1 DFQATT, CDR2 SNEGSKA (reference sequence). J gave up 3 bases and V 5 bases, and 5 bases lay outside the gene matches. The length of the CDR3 is 14 residues.

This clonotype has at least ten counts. The CDR3, as DNA: TGTGCCAGCAGGGTCGACAGGGTCGATTCACCCCTCCACTTT. As protein: CASRVDRVDSPLHF. V usage is TRBV2 and J usage is TRBJ1-6; 7 bases agree with TRBD1. V lost 6 bases, J lost 8 bases, and 7 bases stayed unmatched. Germline V gene lookup returns CDR1 SNHLY and CDR2 FYNNEI. This CDR3 comprises 14 residues. Filled out from reference TRBV2 and TRBJ1-6, the complete variable domain reads EPEVTQTPSHQVTQMGQEVILRCVPISNHLYFYWYRQILGQKVEFLVSFYNNEISEKSEIFDDQFSVERPDGSNFTLKIRSTKLEDSAMYFCASRVDRVDSPLHFGNGTRLTVT.